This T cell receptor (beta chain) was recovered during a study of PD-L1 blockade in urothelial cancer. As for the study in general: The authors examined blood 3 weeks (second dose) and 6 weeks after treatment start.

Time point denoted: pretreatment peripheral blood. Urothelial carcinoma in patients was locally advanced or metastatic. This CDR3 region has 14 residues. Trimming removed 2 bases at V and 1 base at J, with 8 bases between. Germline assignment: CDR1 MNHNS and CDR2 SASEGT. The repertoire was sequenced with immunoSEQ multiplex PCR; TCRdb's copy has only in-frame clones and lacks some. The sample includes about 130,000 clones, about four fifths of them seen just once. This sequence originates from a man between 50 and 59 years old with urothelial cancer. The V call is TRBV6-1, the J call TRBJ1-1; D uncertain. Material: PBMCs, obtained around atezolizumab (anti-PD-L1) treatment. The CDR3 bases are TGTGCCAGCAGTGAACCGCGGAGGAACACTGAAGCTTTCTTT. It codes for CASSEPRRNTEAFF.